This paragraph reports one T cell receptor (beta chain). As yet, its antigen is unknown. A read error is possible here, since a much larger clone lies one base away. It was with a sample-barcoded 5' primer and a J-beta primer mix that a second PCR of roughly 7 to 12 cycles was run. Every cDNA molecule carried a tag from a template-switch adaptor bearing 12 random nucleotides. Each CDR3 protein gets one entry after TCRdb re-called the 5' RACE reads with MiXCR. Seen here are fewer than 750,000 distinct CDR3 sequences, approximately 52% observed once, and the top ten hold roughly 12%. The germline V gene encodes CDR1 MNHEY and CDR2 SVGAGI. With 2 bases clipped from V and 2 bases from J, the junction kept 11 bases outside the gene matches. The CDR3 is 18 residues long. The data are from a study of blood T cells in healthy people across ages. Study findings and constraints: Older age went with lower TCR beta diversity per million T cells, in a roughly linear way. Both naive CD4+ cell counts and diversity were greater in long-lived donors than in aged donors.

The sequence derives from a woman older than 75 in good health. The sequencing input was blood. The V and J genes are TRBV6-5 and TRBJ2-5; 10 bases match TRBD2. Here the CDR3 DNA reads TGTGCCAGCAGTTACGCTAGCGGGGGCGGAATTAAACAAGAGACCCAGTACTTC. This gives the protein CASSYASGGGIKQETQYF.